These 32 T cell receptor beta chains were sequenced from one sample in a study of T cell responses to AZD1222 COVID-19 vaccine. TCRdb keeps only in-frame clones here, not all; method: immunoSEQ multiplex PCR. The sample has roughly 140,000 clones; roughly 90% are singletons. The sample consisted of peripheral blood, taken 28 days after the second AZD1222 dose. Receptor source: an adult who received the AZD1222 COVID-19 vaccine.

The V gene is TRBV19, the J gene TRBJ1-6; TRBD1 might be the D (5 bases). V shed 3 bases and J shed 10 bases, with 16 bases lying between them. Germline assignment: CDR1 LNHDA and CDR2 SQIVND (reference sequence). This CDR3 comprises 15 residues. Here the CDR3 DNA reads TGTGCCAGTAGTATCGGACACGGAAAAGGGTCACCCCTCCACTTT. As protein: CASSIGHGKGSPLHF. The variable domain in full, with the rest retrieved from reference TRBV19 and TRBJ1-6, is DGGITQSPKYLFRKEGQNVTLSCEQNLNHDAMYWYRQDPGQGLRLIYYSQIVNDFQKGDIAEGYSVSREKKESFPLTVTSAQKNPTAFYLCASSIGHGKGSPLHFGNGTRLTVT.

This clone was counted a few times. This chain links TRBV11-3 with TRBJ2-1, with 13 bases aligning to TRBD2. Germline V gene data show CDR1 as SGHNT and CDR2 as YENEEA. V dropped 5 bases and J dropped 7; count of bases not matched to a gene: 5. The CDR3 is made up of 15 amino acids. DNA for the CDR3: TGTGCCAGCAGCGGCGGGACTAGCGGGACTAATGAGCAGTTCTTC. It codes for CASSGGTSGTNEQFF. Full variable domain (remainder filled in from reference TRBV11-3 and TRBJ2-1): EAGVVQSPRYKIIEKKQPVAFWCNPISGHNTLYWYLQNLGQGPELLIRYENEEAVDDSQLPKDRFSAERLKGVDSTLKIQPAELGDSAVYLCASSGGTSGTNEQFFGPGTRLTVL.

The chain employs TRBV2 and TRBJ1-6, with D possibly being TRBD1 (6 bases). V lost 3 bases, J lost 7 bases, and 10 bases lay in between. The CDR3 loop spans 14 amino acids. CDR1 and CDR2 from the germline V gene are SNHLY and FYNNEI. The chain's CDR3 is CASSETGFNSPLHF. In DNA, the CDR3 is TGTGCCAGCAGTGAGACAGGTTTCAATTCACCCCTCCACTTT.

The V gene is TRBV5-4, the J gene TRBJ1-2, with D maybe TRBD1 (5 bases). Germline V gene sequence: CDR1 SGHNT, CDR2 YYREEE (reference sequence). V lost 1 base to trimming and J lost 5 bases, with 9 bases between them. This CDR3 is built from 13 residues. CDR3 nucleotide sequence: TGTGCCAGCAGCTTGAACAGGATGTATGGCTACACCTTC. This encodes CASSLNRMYGYTF.

The chain has TRBV5-1 and TRBJ2-7; D is unclear. Trimming shortened V by 1 base and J by 2 bases, and 7 bases separated the two germline ends. The CDR3 extends over 13 amino acids. CDR1 is SGHRS, CDR2 YFSETQ, per germline. CDR3 sequence: CASSLTVTYEQYF. In DNA form, the CDR3 reads TGCGCCAGCAGCTTGACGGTTACCTACGAGCAGTACTTC.

V gene TRBV7-9 combines with J gene TRBJ1-1; D gene uncertain. Germline CDR1 is SEHNR and CDR2 is FQNEAQ (reference sequence). The CDR3 has 15 amino acids. Trimming left V 5 bases short and J 1 base short, with 14 bases between. CDR3 DNA sequence: TGTGCCAGCAGCCCCCAACCGGCAGAGAACACTGAAGCTTTCTTT. It specifies CASSPQPAENTEAFF. Drawing the rest from reference TRBV7-9 and TRBJ1-1, the complete variable domain is DTGVSQNPRHKITKRGQNVTFRCDPISEHNRLYWYRQTLGQGPEFLTYFQNEAQLEKSRLLSDRFSAERPKGSFSTLEIQRTEQGDSAMYLCASSPQPAENTEAFFGQGTRLTVV.

In DNA, the CDR3 is TGTGCCAGCAGCCAAGACCGCGGGTCCCTCCACTTT. Protein: CASSQDRGSLHF. This chain links TRBV4-2 with TRBJ1-6; D gene uncertain. CDR1 LGHNA and CDR2 YNFKEQ come from the germline V gene. The CDR3 consists of 12 residues. V gave up 0 bases and J gave up 14 bases, with 8 bases separating them.

This chain's CDR3 is CASSSPGGPQHF. As DNA, the CDR3 is TGTGCCAGCAGCTCCCCCGGGGGGCCCCAGCATTTT. The chain links TRBV7-6 to TRBJ1-5, with D possibly being TRBD1 (5 bases). The CDR3 is 12 amino acids. The germline V gene encodes CDR1 SGHVS and CDR2 FNYEAQ. Trimming shortened V by 4 bases and J by 9 bases, and 10 bases separated the two germline ends.

The rearrangement uses TRBV6-5 and TRBJ2-2; no definite D call. V lost 6 bases and J 1 base, leaving 9 bases between the germline ends. The CDR3 sequence is 14 residues long. The V gene's germline CDR1 is MNHEY and CDR2 SVGAGI. The CDR3 here is CASRYPGNTGELFF. The CDR3 nucleotides read TGTGCCAGCAGGTACCCAGGGAACACCGGGGAGCTGTTTTTT.

This chain uses TRBV11-2 with TRBJ1-1; D gene unclear. The CDR3 totals 13 residues. Germline values: CDR1 SGHAT, CDR2 FQNNGV. Trimming shortened V by 0 bases and J by 5 bases, and 7 bases separated the two germline ends. Here the CDR3 reads CASSLERGTEAFF. The DNA of the CDR3 is TGTGCCAGCAGCTTAGAACGGGGAACTGAAGCTTTCTTT.

The rearrangement links TRBV14 to TRBJ1-3, with TRBD1 as a possible D gene (5 bases). The CDR3 has 17 residues. V dropped 0 bases and J dropped 0 bases, with 12 bases sitting between them. Germline assignment: CDR1 SGHDN and CDR2 FVKESK. CDR3 protein: CASSQDMRGISGNTIYF. CDR3 coding DNA: TGTGCCAGCAGCCAAGATATGAGGGGCATCTCTGGAAACACCATATATTTT.

This clone appeared a single time. This sequence joins TRBV11-2 and TRBJ1-2; the match to TRBD1 covers 12 bases. CDR1 and CDR2 from the germline V gene are SGHAT and FQNNGV. J gave up 6 bases and V 3 bases, and 2 bases lay outside the gene matches. CDR3 length equals 14 residues. The CDR3 here is CASSLGTGGDGYTF. The CDR3 DNA sequence: TGTGCCAGCAGCTTGGGGACAGGGGGCGATGGCTACACCTTC. The whole variable domain, remainder taken from reference TRBV11-2 and TRBJ1-2, is EAGVAQSPRYKIIEKRQSVAFWCNPISGHATLYWYQQILGQGPKLLIQFQNNGVVDDSQLPKDRFSAERLKGVDSTLKIQPAKLEDSAVYLCASSLGTGGDGYTFGSGTRLTVV.

The rearrangement uses TRBV23-1 and TRBJ1-2; D is uncertain. TRBV23-1 is given ORF status, its function remaining uncertain. The CDR3 is made up of 15 amino acids. V lost 2 bases, J lost 4 bases, and 14 bases lay in between. The CDR3 DNA reads TGCGCCAGCAGTCAACTGGGCCTATGGGGCTATGGCTACACCTTC. Its protein product is CASSQLGLWGYGYTF.

The genes are TRBV5-4 and TRBJ1-1; 7 nucleotides match TRBD1. This CDR3 region has 15 residues. V trimming: 5 bases; J trimming: 4 bases; junction bases outside the gene matches: 11. Germline CDR1 reads SGHNT; CDR2 reads YYREEE (reference sequence). The CDR3 protein is CASREGGAPATEAFF. CDR3 nucleotide sequence: TGTGCCAGCAGGGAAGGGGGCGCTCCGGCCACTGAAGCTTTCTTT.

This clone was seen once. The V and J genes are TRBV5-1 and TRBJ1-3; D is ambiguous. CDR1 and CDR2 (germline): SGHRS, YFSETQ. Trimming took 4 bases from V and 0 from J, leaving 8 bases between them. The CDR3 contains 14 residues. CDR3 in DNA: TGCGCCAGCAGCGCAGATCGCTCTGGAAACACCATATATTTT. Translated: CASSADRSGNTIYF.

The V call is TRBV30, the J call TRBJ2-5, with D perhaps matching TRBD1 (6 bases). This CDR3 is built from 14 residues. Between the trimmed V and J ends, which lost 1 base and 2 bases, there was a span of 11 bases. Germline values: CDR1 GTSNPN, CDR2 SVGIG (reference sequence). The CDR3, as DNA: TGTGCCTGGAGTGCGGACAGTTTTCAAGAGACCCAGTACTTC. It specifies CAWSADSFQETQYF.

This clone has a handful of counts. The chain has TRBV27 and TRBJ2-7; D is unresolved. The CDR3 has 11 amino acids. V dropped 4 bases and J dropped 4 bases, with 5 bases sitting between them. Germline CDR1 and CDR2: MNHEY and SMNVEV (reference sequence). The chain's CDR3 is CASSYGYEQYF. The CDR3 nucleotides are TGTGCCAGCAGTTACGGGTACGAGCAGTACTTC.

The chain recombines TRBV12-3 or TRBV12-4 with TRBJ2-1; the D gene could be TRBD1 or TRBD2 (6 bases each). CDR3 length: 13 amino acids. The V and J ends lost 7 bases and 4 bases respectively, with 11 bases between them. CDR3 residues: CASKEGVYNEQFF. The CDR3 DNA sequence: TGTGCCAGCAAGGAGGGGGTTTACAATGAGCAGTTCTTC.

The rearrangement joins TRBV9 to TRBJ2-6; no firm D call. There are 16 residues in the CDR3. The V and J ends lost 0 bases and 0 bases respectively, with 7 bases between them. In germline, CDR1 is SGDLS, CDR2 YYNGEE. The CDR3 DNA reads TGTGCCAGCAGCGTAGCTCAGGCCTCTGGGGCCAACGTCCTGACTTTC. It encodes CASSVAQASGANVLTF.

V usage is TRBV15 and J usage is TRBJ1-1; tentatively, D is TRBD1 (5 bases). Germline-derived CDR1 and CDR2 are LNHNV and YYDKDF (reference sequence). CDR3 length: 16 amino acids. V was clipped by 1 base and J by 3 bases, with 15 bases between them. This CDR3 is CATSRGGGSGYTEAFF. In DNA form, the CDR3 reads TGTGCCACCAGCAGAGGGGGGGGTTCAGGGTACACTGAAGCTTTCTTT.

The chain joins TRBV7-2 to TRBJ1-5; no reliable D call. The germline gives CDR1 SGHTA, CDR2 FQGNSA. The CDR3 covers 13 residues. Trimming cost V 1 base and J 5 bases, with 6 bases left between them. In nucleotides, the CDR3 is TGTGCCAGCAGCTTAGGCACCCATCAGCCCCAGCATTTT. Its translation: CASSLGTHQPQHF.

J is TRBJ1-5 and V is TRBV15; D gene unclear. The ends were cut back, 4 bases at V and 5 bases at J, with 6 bases in the middle. The CDR3 covers 12 residues. Germline-derived CDR1 and CDR2 are LNHNV and YYDKDF (reference sequence). The CDR3 sequence: CATSMGYQPQHF. The CDR3 nucleotides are TGTGCCACCAGCATGGGGTATCAGCCCCAGCATTTT.

This clone is a singleton in its sample. The rearrangement uses TRBV9 and TRBJ2-7, with TRBD1 identical over 9 bases. The CDR3 consists of 19 residues. Germline V CDR1 and CDR2: SGDLS, YYNGEE. V was pared by 3 bases and J by 0 bases, with 16 bases of the junction left unmatched. CDR3 protein: CASSARPGTGIGFSYEQYF. The DNA for the CDR3 is TGTGCCAGCAGCGCCCGTCCCGGGACAGGGATCGGGTTCTCCTACGAGCAGTACTTC.

CDR3 loop: CASSLGKTTDTQYF. CDR3 nucleotide sequence: TGTGCCAGTAGTTTGGGCAAGACTACAGATACGCAGTATTTT. The J gene is TRBJ2-3, the V gene TRBV19; no clear D. Per germline, CDR1 LNHDA and CDR2 SQIVND (reference sequence). This CDR3 contains 14 residues. V lost 5 bases and J 3 bases, leaving 12 bases between the germline ends.

The chain uses TRBV7-9 and TRBJ2-7, with a tentative D call TRBD2 (6 bases). CDR1 and CDR2 (germline): SEHNR, FQNEAQ (reference sequence). With 1 base removed from V and 3 bases from J, the gap between germline ends came to 13 bases. The CDR3 length is 15 residues. In nucleotides, the CDR3 is TGTGCCAGCAGCTTAGAAACCGGGAGCAGCTACGAGCAGTACTTC. Translating gives CASSLETGSSYEQYF.

This clone was seen only once. V is TRBV6-4 and J is TRBJ2-2; 9 positions agree with TRBD2. The V gene's germline CDR1 is MRHNA and CDR2 SNTAGT. V trimming: 5 bases; J trimming: 1 base; junction bases outside the gene matches: 2. The CDR3 runs 15 residues. The CDR3 DNA reads TGTGCCAGCAGTCCGACTAGCGGGAACACCGGGGAGCTGTTTTTT. Amino acid sequence: CASSPTSGNTGELFF.

J is TRBJ2-7 and V is TRBV6-1, with 7 bases matching TRBD2. The trim removed 2 bases at V and 2 bases at J, leaving 6 bases unmatched. CDR1 MNHNS and CDR2 SASEGT come from the germline V gene. This CDR3 has 15 residues. CDR3 nucleotide sequence: TGTGCCAGCAGTGAAAGGGAGGGAGGGACCTACGAGCAGTACTTC. Encoded protein: CASSEREGGTYEQYF.

CDR3 in amino acids: CASSGAGLPTGELFF. The CDR3 region has the DNA TGTGCCAGCAGTGGAGCGGGGCTCCCCACCGGGGAGCTGTTTTTT. This chain links TRBV6-1 with TRBJ2-2; TRBD2 matches 7 bases. The germline CDR1 and CDR2 sequences are MNHNS and SASEGT. After removal of 4 bases from V and 4 bases from J, the junction contained 6 bases not matched to a gene. The CDR3 runs 15 residues.

V and J are TRBV3-1 (or the pseudogene TRBV3-2) and TRBJ2-2, with TRBD1 as a possible D gene (6 bases). The CDR3 is made up of 16 amino acids. Germline lookup yields CDR1 LGHDT and CDR2 YNNKEL (reference sequence). Trimming shortened V by 2 bases and J by 2 bases, and 12 bases separated the two germline ends. The chain's CDR3 is CASSQHDRPNTGELFF. DNA of the CDR3: TGTGCCAGCAGCCAACACGACAGGCCAAACACCGGGGAGCTGTTTTTT.

V and J are TRBV30 and TRBJ1-1; D possibly corresponds to TRBD1 (6 bases). Deletions cut 0 bases from V and 3 bases from J, with 17 bases between. CDR3 length equals 16 residues. Germline CDR1 is GTSNPN and CDR2 is SVGIG (reference sequence). CDR3 sequence (DNA): TGTGCCTGGAGTGTAGGGGGGGCGATGGGAGACACTGAAGCTTTCTTT. This codes for CAWSVGGAMGDTEAFF.

The chain recombines TRBV30 with TRBJ1-3; D remains unclear. Trimming removed 0 bases from V and 0 bases from J, with 12 bases in between. The germline CDR1 and CDR2 sequences are GTSNPN and SVGIG (reference sequence). There are 16 residues in the CDR3. The CDR3 here is CAWSVWGTTSGNTIYF. The CDR3 DNA reads as TGTGCCTGGAGTGTATGGGGTACCACCTCTGGAAACACCATATATTTT.

CDR3 sequence: CALAGYNEQFF. The CDR3 DNA follows: TGTGCCTTAGCGGGGTACAATGAGCAGTTCTTC. J is TRBJ2-1 and V is TRBV30; 8 nucleotides line up with TRBD2. This CDR3 is built from 11 residues. The V gene's germline CDR1 is GTSNPN and CDR2 SVGIG (reference sequence). J lost 4 bases, V lost 7 bases, and 0 bases had no gene match.